This T cell receptor (beta chain) was recovered during a study of T cells in Graves' hyperthyroidism and ophthalmopathy. Study-level points and caveats: Median prediction lead before ophthalmopathy onset was 5.5 to 7 months with the model.

This clonotype has just a few counts. No antigen is known for it. This CDR3 has 13 amino acids. CDR1 SNHLY and CDR2 FYNNEI come from the germline V gene. Trimming removed 6 bases from V and 2 bases from J, with 11 bases in between. What was amplified from RNA transcripts were TCR beta CDR3 regions. First-round RT-PCR targeting the TCR CDR3 was performed with the HTBI primer set. TCRdb passed the multiplex PCR reads through MiXCR, listing each CDR3 protein once. The repertoire holds about 300,000 distinct CDR3 sequences, with roughly a fifth as singletons. Material for sequencing was blood. V usage is TRBV2 and J usage is TRBJ2-7; a possible D gene is TRBD2 (5 bases). This sequence was found in a man in his fifties or sixties with Graves' ophthalmopathy. CDR3: CASRDFLTYEQYF. The CDR3 DNA is TGTGCCAGCAGGGACTTTCTTACCTACGAGCAGTACTTC.